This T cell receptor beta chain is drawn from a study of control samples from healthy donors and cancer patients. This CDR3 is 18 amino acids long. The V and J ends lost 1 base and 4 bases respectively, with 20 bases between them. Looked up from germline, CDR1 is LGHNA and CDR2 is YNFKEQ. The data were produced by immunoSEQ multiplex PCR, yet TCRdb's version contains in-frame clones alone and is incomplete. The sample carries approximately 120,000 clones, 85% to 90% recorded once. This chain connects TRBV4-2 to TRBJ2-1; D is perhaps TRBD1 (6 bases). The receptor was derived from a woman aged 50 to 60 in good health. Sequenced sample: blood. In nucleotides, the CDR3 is TGTGCCAGCAGCCAAGGGAAAACCCCAGGGGCCCCTTACAATGAGCAGTTCTTC. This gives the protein CASSQGKTPGAPYNEQFF.